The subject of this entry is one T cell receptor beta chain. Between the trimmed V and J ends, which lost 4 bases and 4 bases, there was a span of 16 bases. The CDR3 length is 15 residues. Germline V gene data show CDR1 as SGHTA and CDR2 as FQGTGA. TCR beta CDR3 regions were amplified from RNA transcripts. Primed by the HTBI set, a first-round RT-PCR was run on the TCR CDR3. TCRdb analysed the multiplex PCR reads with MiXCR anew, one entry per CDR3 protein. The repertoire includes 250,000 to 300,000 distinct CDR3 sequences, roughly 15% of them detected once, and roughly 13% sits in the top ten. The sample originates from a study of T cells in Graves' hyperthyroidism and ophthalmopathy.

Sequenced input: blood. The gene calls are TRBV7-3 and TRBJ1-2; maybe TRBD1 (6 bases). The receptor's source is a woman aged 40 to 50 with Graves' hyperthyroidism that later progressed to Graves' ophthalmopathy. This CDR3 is CASSSSPGDPYGYTF. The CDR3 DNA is TGTGCCAGCAGCTCATCTCCAGGGGACCCCTATGGCTACACCTTC.